The 27 T cell receptor beta chains below come from one sample, sequenced in a study of Graves' ophthalmopathy and Graves' hyperthyroidism. Scientists amplified the TCR beta CDR3 regions from RNA transcripts. A first-round RT-PCR used HTBI primers, followed by a second-round multiplex PCR. MiXCR, applied by TCRdb to the multiplex PCR reads, yields one record per CDR3 protein. Of about 210,000 distinct CDR3 sequences in the sample, roughly 27% were seen once. The sequencing input was peripheral blood. Every receptor here comes from a man aged 50-59 years with Graves' ophthalmopathy.

This clonotype came up many times. The CDR3 DNA reads as TGTGCCAGCACCGAACCCCCGACAGGGGGAAACAATCAGCCCCAGCATTTT. It translates to CASTEPPTGGNNQPQHF. The gene calls are TRBV6-2 or TRBV6-3 and TRBJ1-5; 9 bases are shared with TRBD1. There are 17 residues in the CDR3. CDR1 MNHEY and CDR2 SVGEGT come from the germline V gene. Trimming at V came to 7 bases and at J to 3 bases, leaving 13 bases not matched to a gene.

This clonotype was observed many times. V is TRBV4-1 and J is TRBJ2-2; TRBD1 matches at 8 bases. V was clipped by 5 bases and J by 4 bases; unmatched bases: 9. The CDR3 totals 16 residues. Germline loops: CDR1 MGHRA, CDR2 YSYEKL. CDR3 sequence reads: CASSCGQGGITGELFF. CDR3 DNA sequence: TGCGCCAGCAGCTGTGGACAGGGAGGCATCACCGGGGAGCTGTTTTTT.

This clonotype occurred many times. The J gene is TRBJ2-2, the V gene TRBV11-2; D may be TRBD2 (7 bases). Trimming shortened V by 6 bases and J by 4 bases, and 15 bases separated the two germline ends. Germline V gene data show CDR1 as SGHAT and CDR2 as FQNNGV. The CDR3 has 15 residues. The DNA for the CDR3 is TGTGCCAGCAGTAAAGGGGGGGCGAGCACCGGGGAGCTGTTTTTT. Amino acid sequence: CASSKGGASTGELFF.

This chain joins TRBV28 and TRBJ2-7; either TRBD1 or TRBD2 may supply D (5 bases each). Trimming pared 7 bases from V and 1 base from J, leaving 20 bases between. From germline, CDR1 is MDHEN and CDR2 SYDVKM. The CDR3 covers 16 residues. CDR3 in amino acids: CASNFDGAAFSYEQYF. CDR3 coding DNA: TGTGCCAGCAACTTTGACGGGGCAGCCTTTTCCTACGAGCAGTACTTC.

This clonotype was detected ten times or more. This chain connects TRBV7-8 to TRBJ2-7; D not certain. CDR1 and CDR2 from the germline V gene are SGHVS and FQNEAQ. The CDR3 contains 14 residues. V shed 5 bases and J shed 0 bases, with 11 bases lying between them. The CDR3 DNA follows: TGTGCCAGCAGCCCAGACACAAGCTCCTACGAGCAGTACTTC. As protein: CASSPDTSSYEQYF.

This clonotype was detected ten times or more. This chain links TRBV29-1 with TRBJ2-2; 8 bases are shared with TRBD1. In germline, CDR1 is SQVTM, CDR2 ANQGSEA. The junction had 3 bases not matched to a gene; V was cut back by 2 bases and J by 1 base. The CDR3 length is 15 residues. For the CDR3, the DNA is TGCAGCGTTGAAAAGGGACAGGTGAACACCGGGGAGCTGTTTTTT. Translation: CSVEKGQVNTGELFF.

The rearrangement links TRBV28 to TRBJ1-1; D remains unclear. V was shortened by 10 bases and J by 0 bases, with 12 bases between the two germline ends. CDR3 length equals 13 residues. Germline CDR1 and CDR2: MDHEN and SYDVKM. The CDR3 region has the DNA TGTGCCATTACCTCAGGATTGAACACTGAAGCTTTCTTT. Protein: CAITSGLNTEAFF.

Remarks on this clonotype: The junction and the germline gene differ at one end; a read error may be behind it. The rearrangement links TRBV12-3 or TRBV12-4 to TRBJ2-7; possible D gene TRBD2, 5 bases. CDR3 length: 14 amino acids. CDR3 loop: CASSLGGPSYGQYF. The CDR3 DNA sequence: TGTGCCAGCAGTTTGGGCGGGCCCTCCTACGGGCAGTACTTC.

The chain combines TRBV12-3 or TRBV12-4 with TRBJ1-2; D is ambiguous. This CDR3 is 13 amino acids long. Trimming removed 2 bases from V and 8 bases from J, with 12 bases in between. The CDR3 reads CASSLRLKDGYTF. In DNA, the CDR3 is TGTGCCAGCAGTTTACGACTCAAGGACGGCTACACCTTC.

This clonotype was detected many times. This chain links TRBV20-1 with TRBJ2-5; 8 bases map to TRBD1. The CDR3 spans 12 residues. Germline assignment: CDR1 DFQATT and CDR2 SNEGSKA (reference sequence). V shed 4 bases, J shed 4 bases, and the junction held 2 bases outside the gene matches. CDR3 DNA: TGCAGTGCTAAGGACAGGGTAGAGACCCAGTACTTC. Its protein is CSAKDRVETQYF.

The CDR3 DNA is TGTGCCAGCAGCTCTTCACCGACAGGAGGAAAGACCCAGTACTTC. Translated: CASSSSPTGGKTQYF. The rearrangement uses TRBV11-2 and TRBJ2-5; D possibly corresponds to TRBD1 (6 bases). This CDR3 has 15 amino acids. Per germline, CDR1 SGHAT and CDR2 FQNNGV. The V gene lost 4 bases and the J gene lost 6 bases, with 18 bases spanning the gap.

This clonotype was seen many times. The gene calls are TRBV6-5 and TRBJ2-7; D is possibly TRBD2 (6 bases). CDR3 length: 13 amino acids. CDR1 and CDR2 from the germline V gene are MNHEY and SVGAGI. V dropped 7 bases and J dropped 0 bases, with 10 bases sitting between them. As DNA, the CDR3 is TGTGCCAGCAACAGCGGGTCCTCCTACGAGCAGTACTTC. It yields the protein CASNSGSSYEQYF.

This clonotype was detected many times. The chain employs TRBV20-1 and TRBJ2-5, with 7 bases matching TRBD2. Germline values: CDR1 DFQATT, CDR2 SNEGSKA (reference sequence). This CDR3 has 18 residues. With V trimmed by 3 bases and J by 4 bases, 20 bases remained unmatched. The CDR3 nucleotides are TGCAGTGCTAGTCGAGGGTTCTTGGGGGAGGGCCGAGGAGAGACCCAGTACTTC. Its translation: CSASRGFLGEGRGETQYF.

The V call is TRBV6-5, the J call TRBJ1-3; TRBD1 is a possible D gene (5 bases). In germline, CDR1 is MNHEY, CDR2 SVGAGI. This CDR3 comprises 16 residues. Deletions cut 5 bases from V and 0 bases from J, with 14 bases between. Here the CDR3 DNA reads TGTGCCAGCAGTAACCTCTACAGGAGCTCTGGAAACACCATATATTTT. Its translation is CASSNLYRSSGNTIYF.

The chain recombines TRBV7-9 with TRBJ1-1, with D tentatively TRBD1 (5 bases). V lost 2 bases, J lost 4 bases, and 11 bases lay in between. The germline V gene encodes CDR1 SEHNR and CDR2 FQNEAQ (reference sequence). The CDR3 extends over 14 amino acids. CDR3 residues: CASSLYPGTTEAFF. In DNA form, the CDR3 reads TGTGCCAGCAGCTTATATCCAGGGACCACTGAAGCTTTCTTT.

The V and J genes are TRBV24-1 and TRBJ1-2; D not certain. The CDR3 is 11 residues long. Germline loops: CDR1 KGHDR, CDR2 SFDVKD. The V and J ends lost 5 bases and 5 bases respectively, with 5 bases between them. CDR3 sequence: CATSGVYGYTF. The CDR3 DNA sequence: TGTGCCACCAGTGGGGTTTATGGCTACACCTTC.

Many counts were recorded for this clonotype. The chain joins TRBV6-1 to TRBJ2-7; 7 positions match TRBD1. Trimming at V came to 3 bases and at J to 2 bases, leaving 4 bases not matched to a gene. The CDR3 has 14 residues. CDR1 is MNHNS and CDR2 is SASEGT in the germline V gene. Here the CDR3 reads CASSDGDRTYEQYF. CDR3 DNA: TGTGCCAGCAGTGACGGGGACAGAACCTACGAGCAGTACTTC.

This clonotype was recorded many times. CDR3 bases: TGTGCCGGGACGACAGGGAAAGAGACCCAGTACTTC. Its translation is CAGTTGKETQYF. The chain couples TRBV6-1 to TRBJ2-5; TRBD1 agrees at 7 bases. CDR3 size: 12 residues. Germline loops: CDR1 MNHNS, CDR2 SASEGT. J lost 3 bases, V lost 11 bases, and 6 bases had no gene match.

This clonotype was observed at least ten times. The rearrangement uses TRBV12-3 or TRBV12-4 and TRBJ2-7; TRBD1 agrees at 7 bases. This CDR3 is 12 amino acids long. Trimming removed 6 bases from V and 6 bases from J; junction bases left unmatched: 5. The DNA for the CDR3 is TGTGCCAGCAGAGCACCAGGGGGCGAGCAGTACTTC. Encoded protein: CASRAPGGEQYF.

This clonotype was seen at least ten times. CDR3 amino acids: CASSQGTSGRATGELFF. In DNA, the CDR3 is TGTGCCAGCAGCCAAGGGACTAGCGGGAGGGCCACCGGGGAGCTGTTTTTT. The chain couples TRBV12-3 or TRBV12-4 to TRBJ2-2; 16 nucleotides line up with TRBD2. Unmatched junction bases numbered 5, after V lost 6 bases and J lost 4 bases. There are 17 residues in the CDR3.

This clonotype was seen ten or more times. The CDR3 here is CASSASAQGTRGEQYF. In DNA form, the CDR3 reads TGTGCCAGCAGCGCCTCCGCGCAGGGGACGAGGGGCGAGCAGTACTTC. This rearrangement joins TRBV4-2 to TRBJ2-7, with D perhaps matching TRBD1 (6 bases). The V end lost 5 bases, the J end lost 6 bases, and 23 bases lay between the germline ends. Germline-derived CDR1 and CDR2 are LGHNA and YNFKEQ. The CDR3 covers 16 residues.

This clonotype came up many times. The chain employs TRBV6-2 or TRBV6-3 and TRBJ1-6; the D is unclear. CDR3 size: 20 residues. Germline V gene data show CDR1 as MNHEY and CDR2 as SVGEGT. The V and J ends lost 4 bases and 0 bases respectively, with 22 bases between them. Here the CDR3 reads CASSSEATVGPSSYNSPLHF. For the CDR3, the DNA is TGTGCCAGCAGTTCGGAAGCCACGGTGGGCCCTAGCTCCTATAATTCACCCCTCCACTTT.

This clonotype showed up many times. This chain joins TRBV20-1 and TRBJ2-5, with TRBD2 identical over 8 bases. CDR1 and CDR2 (germline): DFQATT, SNEGSKA (reference sequence). CDR3 length: 16 amino acids. Germline trimming cut 2 bases from V and 1 base from J; bases unmatched to any gene: 9. The DNA for the CDR3 is TGCAGTGCTAGACCCGGGACTAGTACGACCCAAGAGACCCAGTACTTC. Residues: CSARPGTSTTQETQYF.

The sample holds one count of this clonotype. V is TRBV12-3 or TRBV12-4 and J is TRBJ1-5; no firm D call. The V and J ends lost 3 bases and 6 bases respectively, with 12 bases between them. The CDR3 contains 14 residues. The CDR3 sequence: CASSFGVRAQPQHF. The CDR3 nucleotides are TGTGCCAGCAGTTTTGGGGTAAGGGCTCAGCCCCAGCATTTT.

V usage is TRBV7-9 and J usage is TRBJ2-7, with D unresolved. The V gene lost 0 bases and the J gene lost 2 bases, with 11 bases spanning the gap. CDR3 length: 15 residues. Germline V gives CDR1 SEHNR, CDR2 FQNEAQ (reference sequence). CDR3 in amino acids: CASSLAQSVAYEQYF. The CDR3 DNA reads as TGTGCCAGCAGCTTAGCTCAGTCAGTAGCCTACGAGCAGTACTTC.

Ten or more counts support this clonotype. The chain couples TRBV28 to TRBJ1-1, with 9 bases identical to TRBD1. The CDR3 is 14 residues long. The V and J ends lost 5 bases and 3 bases, in that order; junction bases with no gene match: 4. Germline V CDR1 and CDR2: MDHEN, SYDVKM. CDR3 nucleotides: TGTGCCAGCAGTACAACAGGGGGCTACACTGAAGCTTTCTTT. It is translated as CASSTTGGYTEAFF.

This chain joins TRBV29-1 and TRBJ1-1; no clear D gene. Deletions cut 7 bases from V and 2 bases from J, with 8 bases between. The CDR3 has 11 residues. The germline V gene has CDR1 SQVTM and CDR2 ANQGSEA. The CDR3 sequence: CSGPKNTEAFF. The CDR3 DNA sequence: TGCAGCGGACCGAAAAACACTGAAGCTTTCTTT.